This T cell receptor beta chain came from a study of blood T cells in healthy people across ages. Study outcomes and limitations: Roughly linear declines in TCR beta diversity per million T cells occurred with age.

The second PCR ran roughly 6 to 11 cycles with a sample-barcoded 5' primer and J-beta primers. The template-switch adaptor, which had 12 random nucleotides, put a tag on each cDNA molecule. MiXCR, run by TCRdb on the 5' RACE reads, gives a single entry per CDR3 protein. This table has around 870,000 distinct CDR3 sequences, 29% appearing once. This CDR3 contains 15 residues. V dropped 5 bases and J dropped 8; count of bases not matched to a gene: 5. CDR1 and CDR2 (germline): MGHRA, YSYEKL. Many counts were recorded for this clonotype. The antigen is unknown. Donors were healthy Caucasian individuals from Russia aged about 6 to 95. There were at least 5 micrograms of total RNA extracted from every sample.

This sequence was found in a woman aged 80 or over in good health. The chain employs TRBV4-1 and TRBJ2-1; the match to TRBD2 covers 14 bases. The source material was blood. The CDR3 DNA follows: TGCGCCAGCAGCTACGGACTAGCGGGGGGAGATGAGCAGTTCTTC. This sequence encodes CASSYGLAGGDEQFF.